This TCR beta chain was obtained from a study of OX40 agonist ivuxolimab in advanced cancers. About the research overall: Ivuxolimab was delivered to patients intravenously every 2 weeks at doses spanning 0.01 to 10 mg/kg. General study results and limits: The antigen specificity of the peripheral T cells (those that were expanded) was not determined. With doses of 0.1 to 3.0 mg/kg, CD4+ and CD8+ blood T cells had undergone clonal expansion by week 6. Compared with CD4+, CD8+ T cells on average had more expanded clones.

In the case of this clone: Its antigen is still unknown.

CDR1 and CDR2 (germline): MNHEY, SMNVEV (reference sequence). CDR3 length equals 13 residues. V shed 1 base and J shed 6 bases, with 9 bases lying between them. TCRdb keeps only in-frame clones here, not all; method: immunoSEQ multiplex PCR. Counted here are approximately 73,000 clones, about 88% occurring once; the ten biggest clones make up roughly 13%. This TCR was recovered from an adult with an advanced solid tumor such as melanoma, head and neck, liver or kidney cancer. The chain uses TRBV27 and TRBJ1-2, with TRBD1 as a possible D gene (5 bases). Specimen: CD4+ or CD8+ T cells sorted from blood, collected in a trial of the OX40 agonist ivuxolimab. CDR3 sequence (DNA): TGTGCCAGCAGTTTATGGGACGGAGATGGCTACACCTTC. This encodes CASSLWDGDGYTF.